These 4 T cell receptor beta chains came from one sample sequenced in a study of blood T cell repertoires in COVID-19. The method was immunoSEQ multiplex PCR; TCRdb's version includes in-frame clones alone and lacks a portion of them. The data hold about 220,000 clones, with around 84% observed a single time. The sequencing input was peripheral blood. These receptors were taken from a man aged 25 to 40 with active or convalescent COVID-19.

The table lists this clone with a count of one. The chain uses TRBV7-9 and TRBJ2-1; 8 bases are shared with TRBD1. The J segment lost 9 bases and the V segment lost 5 bases, leaving 6 bases of the junction unmatched. The CDR3 sequence is 13 residues long. Germline V gene data show CDR1 as SEHNR and CDR2 as FQNEAQ (reference sequence). The CDR3 is CASSLRTGIEQFF. Written as DNA, the CDR3 is TGTGCCAGCAGCCTTCGGACAGGGATTGAGCAGTTCTTC.

This rearrangement joins TRBV11-2 to TRBJ2-3; D possibly corresponds to TRBD2 (5 bases). V dropped 10 bases and J dropped 3 bases, with 17 bases sitting between them. Germline assignment: CDR1 SGHAT and CDR2 FQNNGV. The CDR3 totals 14 residues. The CDR3 here is CATLPLGETDTQYF. The CDR3 nucleotides read TGTGCCACGCTGCCCCTCGGGGAGACAGATACGCAGTATTTT.

The chain is built from TRBV28 and TRBJ1-2; D remains ambiguous. The CDR3 is 14 amino acids. Per germline, CDR1 MDHEN and CDR2 SYDVKM. V was shortened by 3 bases and J by 1 base, with 9 bases between the two germline ends. The CDR3 here is CASSFVENNYGYTF. The CDR3 DNA is TGTGCCAGCAGTTTTGTGGAGAATAACTATGGCTACACCTTC.

V gene TRBV4-1 combines with J gene TRBJ1-5; 7 nucleotides match TRBD1. Germline-derived CDR1 and CDR2 are MGHRA and YSYEKL. The CDR3 runs 15 residues. V dropped 1 base and J dropped 7; count of bases not matched to a gene: 7. The CDR3 DNA follows: TGCGCCAGCAGCCAAGTCAGGGGGTCAAGGCAGCCCCAGCATTTT. Its protein product is CASSQVRGSRQPQHF.